The 8 T cell receptor beta chains presented below share a single source sample, sequenced in a study of T cell responses to AZD1222 COVID-19 vaccine. Some clones are missing from TCRdb's copy, which holds only in-frame ones; the method was immunoSEQ multiplex PCR. The data contain some 190,000 clones, about nine tenths of them singletons. Sequenced here: peripheral blood, sampled 28 days after the second AZD1222 dose. These receptors were collected from an adult who received the AZD1222 COVID-19 vaccine.

This chain connects TRBV7-3 to TRBJ2-5, with 14 bases aligning to TRBD2. CDR3 length equals 14 residues. V lost 5 bases to trimming and J lost 9 bases; unmatched junction nucleotides: 5. Germline V gene sequence: CDR1 SGHTA, CDR2 FQGTGA. The CDR3 sequence is CASSPGLAGAPQYF. The CDR3 region has the DNA TGTGCCAGCAGCCCGGGACTAGCGGGAGCCCCCCAGTACTTC.

The chain joins TRBV21-1 to TRBJ2-7. TRBV21-1 is classified as a pseudogene. This CDR3 spans 23 amino acids. CDR3 DNA sequence: TGTGCCAGCAGCAAAGCGAGGTCTAGGTTCGGGGGCCGAAATTTTCAAGTCTCCTACGAGCAGTACTTC. This encodes CASSKARSRFGGRNFQVSYEQYF.

CDR3 sequence reads: CSAQQGELFF. CDR3 bases: TGCAGCGCGCAACAGGGCGAACTGTTTTTT. The rearrangement joins TRBV29-1 to TRBJ1-4; possibly TRBD1 for D (6 bases). The CDR3 spans 10 residues. V lost 7 bases, J lost 12 bases, and 12 bases lay in between. Germline-derived CDR1 and CDR2 are SQVTM and ANQGSEA. Supplemented by reference TRBV29-1 and TRBJ1-4, the full variable domain reads SAVISQKPSRDICQRGTSLTIQCQVDSQVTMMFWYRQQPGQSLTLIATANQGSEATYESGFVIDKFPISRPNLTFSTLTVSNMSPEDSSIYLCSAQQGELFFGSGTQLSVL.

The chain combines TRBV28 with TRBJ2-7, with 7 nucleotides matching TRBD1. The germline CDR1 and CDR2 sequences are MDHEN and SYDVKM. The CDR3 totals 13 residues. V trimming: 6 bases; J trimming: 1 base; junction bases outside the gene matches: 3. The CDR3 DNA sequence: TGTGCCAGCAGGACGGGACAGTCCTACGAGCAGTACTTC. It yields the protein CASRTGQSYEQYF.

This chain links TRBV2 with TRBJ1-2; 7 bases fit TRBD1. The CDR3 has 14 residues. The germline V gene has CDR1 SNHLY and CDR2 FYNNEI. V lost 6 bases to trimming and J lost 4 bases; unmatched junction nucleotides: 8. CDR3 loop: CASSPSGGGYGYTF. CDR3 DNA: TGTGCCAGCAGCCCCTCAGGGGGGGGCTATGGCTACACCTTC.

The rearrangement links TRBV7-2 to TRBJ2-3; 11 bases align to TRBD2. The ends lost 1 base at V and 5 bases at J; junction bases unmatched: 8. The CDR3 sequence is 17 residues long. CDR1 is SGHTA and CDR2 is FQGNSA in the germline V gene. CDR3 protein: CASSLVSGGANGDTQYF. The CDR3 DNA reads as TGTGCCAGCAGCTTAGTTAGCGGGGGGGCCAATGGAGATACGCAGTATTTT.

As DNA, the CDR3 is TGTGCCAGCAGTGTGGCGGAAGGGCCTGAAGCTTTCTTT. This encodes CASSVAEGPEAFF. The chain is built from TRBV2 and TRBJ1-1; D not resolved. V was clipped by 4 bases and J by 6 bases, with 12 bases between them. This CDR3 is 13 amino acids long. In germline, CDR1 is SNHLY, CDR2 FYNNEI.

The CDR3 nucleotides are TGTGCCAGCAGCAGAGCCGACTACTCTGGAAACACCATATATTTT. Its protein product is CASSRADYSGNTIYF. The chain is built from TRBV14 and TRBJ1-3, with D unclear. The ends were cut back, 5 bases at V and 0 bases at J, with 11 bases in the middle. CDR1 is SGHDN, CDR2 FVKESK, per germline. The CDR3 has 15 residues.